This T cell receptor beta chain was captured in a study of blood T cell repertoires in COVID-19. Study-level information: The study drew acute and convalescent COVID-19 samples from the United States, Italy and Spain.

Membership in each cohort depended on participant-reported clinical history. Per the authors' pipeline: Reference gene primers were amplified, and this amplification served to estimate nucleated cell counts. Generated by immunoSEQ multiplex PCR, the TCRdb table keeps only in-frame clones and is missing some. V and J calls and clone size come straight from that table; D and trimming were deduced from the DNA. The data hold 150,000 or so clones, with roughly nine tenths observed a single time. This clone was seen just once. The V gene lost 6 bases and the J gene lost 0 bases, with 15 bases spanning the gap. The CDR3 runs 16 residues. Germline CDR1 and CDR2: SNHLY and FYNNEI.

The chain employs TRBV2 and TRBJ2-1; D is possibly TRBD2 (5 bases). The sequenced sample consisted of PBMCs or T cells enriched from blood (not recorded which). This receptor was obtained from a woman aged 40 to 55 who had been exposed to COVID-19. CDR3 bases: TGTGCCAGCAGAACCGGACTGGGGAGCTCCTACAATGAGCAGTTCTTC. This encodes CASRTGLGSSYNEQFF.